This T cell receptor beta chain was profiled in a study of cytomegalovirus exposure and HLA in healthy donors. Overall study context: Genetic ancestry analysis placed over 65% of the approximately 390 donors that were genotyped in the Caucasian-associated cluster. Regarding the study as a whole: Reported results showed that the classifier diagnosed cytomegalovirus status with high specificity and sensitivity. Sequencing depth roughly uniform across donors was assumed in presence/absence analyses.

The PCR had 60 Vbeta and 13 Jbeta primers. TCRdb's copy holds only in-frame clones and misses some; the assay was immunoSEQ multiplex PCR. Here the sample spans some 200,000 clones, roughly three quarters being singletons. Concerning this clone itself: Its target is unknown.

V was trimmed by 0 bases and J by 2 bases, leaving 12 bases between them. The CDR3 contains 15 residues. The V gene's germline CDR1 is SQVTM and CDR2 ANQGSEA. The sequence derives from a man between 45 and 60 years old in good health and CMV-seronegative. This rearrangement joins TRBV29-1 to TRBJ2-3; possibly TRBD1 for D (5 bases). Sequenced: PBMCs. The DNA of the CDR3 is TGCAGCGTTGAAGACGGACATCCCATCACAGATACGCAGTATTTT. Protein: CSVEDGHPITDTQYF.